The T cell receptor (beta chain) under discussion was sequenced for a study of shared clonotypes between healthy human individuals. Replicate PCRs from sorted subsets contained roughly 200 ng DNA, which is roughly 30,000 T cell genomes. Assay: immunoSEQ multiplex PCR; the TCRdb copy retains only in-frame clones and omits some. The data show some 320,000 clones, around 87% seen once. Source material: memory CD8+ T cells sorted from blood. The subset denotes: CD45RO+ cells pooled with CCR7-negative TemRA cells. This TCR derives from a young man in good health.

CDR3 residues: CASSLARQGYNEQFF. For the CDR3, the DNA is TGTGCCAGCAGCTTAGCCCGACAGGGCTACAATGAGCAGTTCTTC. The rearrangement joins TRBV11-3 to TRBJ2-1; 7 bases align to TRBD1. This CDR3 has 15 amino acids. V dropped 1 base and J dropped 3; count of bases not matched to a gene: 3. Germline V gene sequence: CDR1 SGHNT, CDR2 YENEEA.